This T cell receptor beta chain is from a study of T cells in women clearing cervical HPV infection. Whole-study context: HLA type could not be excluded as a confounder.

Profiling relied on immunoSEQ multiplex PCR, and the TCRdb table lists in-frame clones only, not all of them. This sample's table has around 38,000 clones. Germline V CDR1 and CDR2: SQVTM, ANQGSEA. The CDR3 sequence is 13 residues long. Trimming shortened V by 6 bases and J by 2 bases, and 14 bases separated the two germline ends. Concerning this clone itself: The antigen is not known. The read terminates 3 residues before the CDR3 end, so the remaining end is supplied by the germline J gene.

Notes on the study in general: Controls had more TRBV6-7 (0.16%) than cases (about 0.11%).

Specimen: blood buffy coat. V and J are TRBV29-1 and TRBJ2-7, with D maybe TRBD1 (5 bases). The receptor was derived from a woman aged 18 to 75 with a cervical HPV16 infection that either progressed to CIN3+ or cleared (not recorded which). Incomplete CDR3 DNA: TGCAGCGTCGCCACCAGGGAAACCTACGAG. Residues: CSVATRETYE. Given in full, the CDR3 is CSVATRETYEQYF.